The present T cell receptor beta chain was sequenced within a study of T cell clonotyping in hematopoietic cell transplantation. The junction had 14 bases not matched to a gene; V was cut back by 5 bases and J by 13 bases. CDR1 and CDR2 from the germline V gene are SGHAT and FQNNGV. This CDR3 comprises 14 residues. This clone was counted a single time. Its antigen is currently unknown. The time point denotes: recipient sample about 28 days before transplant, after cytoreduction. Blood collection times were about day -28 and days 30, 100, 180 posttransplant. The data were produced by immunoSEQ multiplex PCR, yet TCRdb's version contains in-frame clones alone and is incomplete. The sample records tens of thousands of clones, about 90% being singletons. Study-level results: Higher Inverse Simpson Index values in graft donor and pretransplant recipient predicted broader posttransplant TCR diversity. Few recipient clonotypes overlapped donors; over 97% were de novo at given depth. After transplant, recipient diversity fell while pathologically expanded clonotypes grew through day 180.

This clonotype was obtained from a man aged 18 to 29 with biphenotypic leukemia. Some clones in this sample may be carry-over from other donors' samples. The chain carries TRBV11-2 and TRBJ1-1, with 9 positions matching TRBD1. The sample here was peripheral blood mononuclear cells, taken before stem cell transplant. The CDR3 sequence: CASSLTGTGHLGFF. CDR3 coding DNA: TGTGCCAGCAGCCTAACCGGGACAGGGCACCTTGGTTTCTTT. Complete variable domain (other parts from reference TRBV11-2 and TRBJ1-1): EAGVAQSPRYKIIEKRQSVAFWCNPISGHATLYWYQQILGQGPKLLIQFQNNGVVDDSQLPKDRFSAERLKGVDSTLKIQPAKLEDSAVYLCASSLTGTGHLGFFGQGTRLTVV.